Below, 13 T cell receptor beta chains from the same sample are listed, as sequenced in a study of cytomegalovirus exposure and HLA in healthy donors. 13 Jbeta primers and 60 Vbeta primers were used for the PCR. Clones were sequenced by immunoSEQ multiplex PCR, and TCRdb holds only the in-frame ones, with some missing. Counted here are tens of thousands of clones, roughly 79% occurring once; the ten biggest clones make up 6%. Sequenced input: PBMCs. These TCRs come from a female donor in good health and CMV-seronegative.

This chain joins TRBV29-1 and TRBJ2-1; TRBD2 matches 9 bases. The CDR3 runs 14 residues. Germline V gene data show CDR1 as SQVTM and CDR2 as ANQGSEA. Losses at the gene ends were 4 bases for V and 5 bases for J; bases not matched to a gene: 6. The CDR3 loop is CSVGSGSMNNEQFF. The CDR3 DNA follows: TGCAGCGTTGGTAGCGGGAGTATGAACAATGAGCAGTTCTTC.

Written as DNA, the CDR3 is TGCGCCAGCAGCGGAGTGATGGACAGAAAGGGGGATGAGCAGTTCTTC. This codes for CASSGVMDRKGDEQFF. The chain uses TRBV5-1 and TRBJ2-1; D perhaps matches TRBD1 (6 bases). Germline lookup yields CDR1 SGHRS and CDR2 YFSETQ. CDR3 size: 16 residues. Trimming shortened V by 4 bases and J by 8 bases, and 22 bases separated the two germline ends.

This clone was seen a few times. The chain carries TRBV5-4 and TRBJ1-1; a possible D gene is TRBD1 (6 bases). The V gene's germline CDR1 is SGHNT and CDR2 YYREEE (reference sequence). CDR3 length equals 14 residues. V lost 0 bases to trimming and J lost 6 bases, with 12 bases between them. CDR3 DNA: TGTGCCAGCAGCTTGGAAGGGGGAGCGGCTGAAGCTTTCTTT. Translated: CASSLEGGAAEAFF. The variable domain in full, completed from reference TRBV5-4 and TRBJ1-1, reads ETGVTQSPTHLIKTRGQQVTLRCSSQSGHNTVSWYQQALGQGPQFIFQYYREEENGRGNFPPRFSGLQFPNYSSELNVNALELDDSALYLCASSLEGGAAEAFFGQGTRLTVV.

J is TRBJ2-3 and V is TRBV30, with 16 bases fitting TRBD2. The V and J ends lost 2 bases and 4 bases, in that order; junction bases with no gene match: 3. The CDR3 length is 16 residues. Germline V lookup: CDR1 GTSNPN, CDR2 SVGIG (reference sequence). Written as DNA, the CDR3 is TGTGCCTGGAGTCTGGGACTAGCGGGGGGGCCAGATACGCAGTATTTT. Protein: CAWSLGLAGGPDTQYF.

The V and J genes are TRBV7-2 and TRBJ2-1; D uncertain. V shed 3 bases and J shed 0 bases, with 9 bases lying between them. The CDR3 runs 15 residues. Germline V gene lookup returns CDR1 SGHTA and CDR2 FQGNSA. The CDR3 region has the DNA TGTGCCAGCAGCTTTGCGGCAAGCTCCTACAATGAGCAGTTCTTC. This translates into CASSFAASSYNEQFF.

The chain uses TRBV6-1 and TRBJ2-3, with 11 bases aligning to TRBD2. This CDR3 spans 16 amino acids. Trimming took 3 bases from V and 5 from J; bases not matched to a gene: 7. CDR1 MNHNS and CDR2 SASEGT come from the germline V gene. Here the CDR3 reads CASSDVLAGGKDTQYF. In DNA, the CDR3 is TGTGCCAGCAGTGATGTTCTAGCGGGGGGAAAAGATACGCAGTATTTT.

The V call is TRBV19, the J call TRBJ2-3; a weak D match, TRBD1 (5 bases). This CDR3 has 13 amino acids. Germline V gene data show CDR1 as LNHDA and CDR2 as SQIVND (reference sequence). Trimming stripped 5 bases from V and 0 bases from J, with 6 bases between. CDR3 sequence (DNA): TGTGCCAGTAGTGGGGCTAGCACAGATACGCAGTATTTT. Residues: CASSGASTDTQYF.

J is TRBJ1-2 and V is TRBV5-4, with TRBD1 as a possible D gene (5 bases). CDR1 SGHNT and CDR2 YYREEE come from the germline V gene (reference sequence). CDR3 length equals 14 residues. With 10 bases removed from V and 8 bases from J, the gap between germline ends came to 24 bases. DNA for the CDR3: TGTGCCGCCAGCTTGACGGCAGGGATTGTAGGCTACACCTTC. Its protein is CAASLTAGIVGYTF.

The genes are TRBV6-5 and TRBJ2-4; 7 bases align to TRBD1. Germline V gene sequence: CDR1 MNHEY, CDR2 SVGAGI. This CDR3 region has 11 residues. V lost 7 bases and J lost 8; bases outside the gene matches: 2. This CDR3 reads CASKGADIQYF. In DNA form, the CDR3 reads TGTGCCAGCAAGGGGGCGGACATTCAGTACTTC.

This chain links TRBV11-1 with TRBJ2-7, with D possibly TRBD2 on 6 matching bases. Germline values: CDR1 SGHAT, CDR2 FQDESV (reference sequence). CDR3 length equals 13 residues. Trimming stripped 8 bases from V and 5 bases from J, with 16 bases between. CDR3 residues: CASRPVGGNEQYF. The CDR3 DNA reads as TGTGCCAGCCGCCCCGTGGGGGGAAACGAGCAGTACTTC.

Here the CDR3 reads CASSLDRGYNGYTF. CDR3 DNA: TGTGCCAGCAGCTTAGACAGGGGTTACAATGGCTACACCTTC. The V call is TRBV7-9, the J call TRBJ1-2; 7 nucleotides match TRBD1. The CDR3 is 14 residues long. V shed 1 base and J 6 bases; nucleotides not matched to a gene: 5. CDR1 is SEHNR and CDR2 is FQNEAQ in the germline V gene (reference sequence). Using reference TRBV7-9 and TRBJ1-2 for the parts outside the CDR3, the full variable domain is DTGVSQNPRHKITKRGQNVTFRCDPISEHNRLYWYRQTLGQGPEFLTYFQNEAQLEKSRLLSDRFSAERPKGSFSTLEIQRTEQGDSAMYLCASSLDRGYNGYTFGSGTRLTVV.

This clone was seen only a few times. The chain recombines TRBV18 with TRBJ2-7; D gene unclear. The germline V and J ends were trimmed by 1 base and 5 bases, with 12 bases remaining between them. CDR3 length: 14 residues. Per the germline V gene, CDR1 is KGHSH and CDR2 is LQKENI. The CDR3 nucleotides read TGTGCCAGCTCACCACTACCACCGGTGGACGAGCAGTACTTC. This gives the protein CASSPLPPVDEQYF.

The genes are TRBV10-3 and TRBJ2-7; TRBD1 agrees at 10 bases. The CDR3 consists of 16 residues. The J segment lost 1 base and the V segment lost 2 bases, leaving 5 bases of the junction unmatched. CDR1 and CDR2 (germline): ENHRY, SYGVKD. CDR3 amino acids: CAISEPGQGKSYEQYF. DNA of the CDR3: TGTGCCATCAGTGAGCCGGGACAGGGGAAATCCTACGAGCAGTACTTC.